The clone carrying this TCR beta chain has more than one count but fewer than ten. Its antigen remains unknown. This specimen belongs to a study of vaccination and CD4 T cells after COVID-19. Treatment noted: approximately 9-day PBMC culture with coronavirus spike peptide pools or control peptides (ViraFEST assay). CD4+ T-cell collection from the unexposed donor predated the COVID-19 pandemic (2011-2018). Per the germline V gene, CDR1 is SGHTA and CDR2 is FQGNSA. The CDR3 consists of 15 residues. Trimming pared 5 bases from V and 0 bases from J, leaving 11 bases between. The study sequenced cultured CD4+ T cell DNA using the Oncomine TCR Beta short-read assay. Genomic DNA was isolated from CD4+ T cells that had been cultured. TCRdb redid the calling of the PCR reads with MiXCR, one entry per CDR3 protein. In the table there are about 11,000 distinct CDR3 sequences, about 30% of which are singletons.

This TCR came from a human donor in good health. This chain uses TRBV7-2 with TRBJ2-1, with D unclear. Specimen: CD4+ T cells from blood, cultured in vitro. CDR3 DNA: TGTGCCAGCAGCGTCTCAAGTAGCTCCTACAATGAGCAGTTCTTC. Translation gives CASSVSSSSYNEQFF.